The 11 T cell receptor beta chains reported below all come from one sample, sequenced in a study of CD8 T cells in ankylosing spondylitis. TCRdb itself ran the 5' RACE reads through MiXCR, one entry per CDR3 protein. The sample lists more than 25,000 distinct CDR3 sequences, 14% seen once, with less than 45% in the top ten. The sample comprised blood. These receptors originate from a male donor with ankylosing spondylitis or in good health (not recorded which).

V usage is TRBV29-1 and J usage is TRBJ1-1; TRBD1 might be the D (5 bases). Germline assignment: CDR1 SQVTM and CDR2 ANQGSEA. The length of the CDR3 is 16 residues. V gave up 6 bases and J gave up 0 bases, with 20 bases separating them. In nucleotides, the CDR3 is TGCAGCGTCAAAAAGGGGCGTGAGTACATGAACACTGAAGCTTTCTTT. It specifies CSVKKGREYMNTEAFF.

This clonotype was found many times. CDR3 in amino acids: CAISPGGSTDTQYF. The DNA for the CDR3 is TGTGCCATCAGCCCGGGGGGCTCCACAGATACGCAGTATTTT. The V call is TRBV10-3, the J call TRBJ2-3, with a possible D match to TRBD2 (7 bases). This CDR3 contains 14 residues. V was cut by 6 bases and J by 2 bases, with 12 bases left in between. Germline V CDR1 and CDR2: ENHRY, SYGVKD.

A few counts support this clonotype. V gene TRBV12-3 or TRBV12-4 combines with J gene TRBJ1-1; D possibly corresponds to TRBD1 (6 bases). The CDR3 is 13 amino acids. V gave up 6 bases and J gave up 2 bases, with 10 bases separating them. The CDR3 region has the DNA TGTGCCAGCAGGTCGGACAGTAACACTGAAGCTTTCTTT. Translated, it gives CASRSDSNTEAFF.

The chain links TRBV5-5 to TRBJ2-3, with 7 positions matching TRBD1. This CDR3 region has 14 residues. Trimming at V came to 2 bases and at J to 6 bases, leaving 6 bases not matched to a gene. Germline V CDR1 and CDR2: SGHKS, YYEKEE (reference sequence). CDR3 bases: TGTGCCAGCAGCTTCTTACAGGGGTCGGATACGCAGTATTTT. It specifies CASSFLQGSDTQYF.

The chain has TRBV5-1 and TRBJ2-1, with 7 bases aligning to TRBD1. CDR1 is SGHRS, CDR2 YFSETQ, per germline. With 4 bases clipped from V and 8 bases from J, the junction kept 6 bases outside the gene matches. The CDR3 is 13 residues long. CDR3 nucleotides: TGCGCCAGCAGCAGGGACAGTTATGATGAGCAGTTCTTC. Protein: CASSRDSYDEQFF. Drawing the rest from reference TRBV5-1 and TRBJ2-1, the complete variable domain is KAGVTQTPRYLIKTRGQQVTLSCSPISGHRSVSWYQQTPGQGLQFLFEYFSETQRNKGNFPGRFSGRQFSNSRSEMNVSTLELGDSALYLCASSRDSYDEQFFGPGTRLTVL.

This rearrangement joins TRBV20-1 to TRBJ2-3; D perhaps matches TRBD1 (7 bases). The CDR3 is 14 amino acids. Trimming shortened V by 6 bases and J by 4 bases, and 17 bases separated the two germline ends. Germline V lookup: CDR1 DFQATT, CDR2 SNEGSKA (reference sequence). This CDR3 is CSARTGDWADTQYF. As DNA, the CDR3 is TGCAGTGCCAGAACAGGGGACTGGGCAGATACGCAGTATTTT.

The chain couples TRBV28 to TRBJ2-7, with 8 bases matching TRBD2. The junction had 3 bases not matched to a gene; V was cut back by 2 bases and J by 6 bases. Germline V gene sequence: CDR1 MDHEN, CDR2 SYDVKM. This CDR3 is built from 13 residues. DNA for the CDR3: TGTGCCAGCAGTTTAGCGGGAGGTGGCGAGCAGTACTTC. Residues: CASSLAGGGEQYF.

A few counts support this clonotype. J is TRBJ2-7 and V is TRBV4-2; 7 bases align to TRBD1. Trimming cost V 2 bases and J 2 bases; bases outside gene matches: 3. This CDR3 is built from 14 residues. CDR1 LGHNA and CDR2 YNFKEQ come from the germline V gene. The CDR3 reads CASSQRDRTYEQYF. CDR3 bases: TGTGCCAGCAGCCAACGGGACAGAACCTACGAGCAGTACTTC.

The V gene is TRBV7-2, the J gene TRBJ1-3; weak D call: TRBD1 (5 bases). CDR1 and CDR2 (germline): SGHTA, FQGNSA. V dropped 6 bases and J dropped 2 bases, with 8 bases sitting between them. CDR3 length: 13 amino acids. The CDR3 region is CASRLTAGNTIYF. CDR3 bases: TGTGCCAGCAGGTTGACAGCTGGAAACACCATATATTTT.

The chain has TRBV28 and TRBJ1-1; D might be TRBD1 (5 bases). The CDR3 extends over 11 amino acids. Germline loops: CDR1 MDHEN, CDR2 SYDVKM. CDR3 protein: CAAGSASGAFF. In DNA form, the CDR3 reads TGTGCTGCAGGGAGCGCCAGTGGAGCTTTCTTT.

This clonotype ranks as medium-sized (0.01 to 0.1%). This chain uses TRBV5-5 with TRBJ2-2; 8 bases are a match to TRBD1. V was clipped by 4 bases and J by 7 bases; unmatched bases: 6. The CDR3 runs to 14 residues. The V gene's germline CDR1 is SGHKS and CDR2 YYEKEE (reference sequence). As DNA, the CDR3 is TGTGCCAGCAGCCCGGACAGGGTTGGCGGGGAGCTGTTTTTT. Translating gives CASSPDRVGGELFF.